The source of this TCR beta chain is a study of cytomegalovirus exposure and HLA in healthy donors. The wider study: As an earlier analysis found, 150 million to 200 million T cells yielded about 120 million unique TCR beta sequences.

PCR employed 60 Vbeta and 13 Jbeta primers. Profiling relied on immunoSEQ multiplex PCR, and the TCRdb table lists in-frame clones only, not all of them. Among 190,000 or so clones listed, 82% were seen once. Unrecorded immune exposure was likely among donors, who were nominally healthy when sampled. The sequence came from a boy aged 2-15 years in good health and CMV-seronegative. The sample taken for sequencing was PBMCs.

In DNA, the CDR3 is TGTGCCTGGAGTGGACAGATCAAGGGCTACACCTTC. Amino acids: CAWSGQIKGYTF. The gene calls are TRBV30 and TRBJ1-2, with D perhaps TRBD1 (5 bases). The CDR3 loop spans 12 amino acids. CDR1 is GTSNPN, CDR2 SVGIG, per germline (reference sequence). The V end was cut by 1 base, the J end by 8 bases, with 11 bases between.